The subject of this entry is one T cell receptor (beta chain). The ends were cut back, 3 bases at V and 5 bases at J, with 22 bases in the middle. The CDR3 extends over 17 amino acids. From germline, CDR1 is KGHSH and CDR2 LQKENI. These data come from a study of blood T cell repertoires in COVID-19. The wider study: Nucleic acid was either cDNA or gDNA, and it came from T cells, B-cell-depleted T cells, or PBMCs.

In the original analysis: Quantification of nucleated cells was approximated via reference gene primer amplification. Method: immunoSEQ multiplex PCR; TCRdb's copy keeps in-frame clones and lacks some. That table furnishes V, J and clone size, whereas the DNA furnished D and trimming. The table lists some 320,000 clones, 70% to 90% of them singletons, with just over 7% in the top ten. Sequenced input: peripheral blood. The genes are TRBV18 and TRBJ1-2; maybe TRBD1 (5 bases). This TCR was recovered from a human donor in a cohort sampled during active COVID-19. The chain's CDR3 is CASSPSNQGSHSYGYTF. The DNA of the CDR3 is TGTGCCAGCTCACCCTCAAACCAGGGTTCACACTCTTATGGCTACACCTTC.